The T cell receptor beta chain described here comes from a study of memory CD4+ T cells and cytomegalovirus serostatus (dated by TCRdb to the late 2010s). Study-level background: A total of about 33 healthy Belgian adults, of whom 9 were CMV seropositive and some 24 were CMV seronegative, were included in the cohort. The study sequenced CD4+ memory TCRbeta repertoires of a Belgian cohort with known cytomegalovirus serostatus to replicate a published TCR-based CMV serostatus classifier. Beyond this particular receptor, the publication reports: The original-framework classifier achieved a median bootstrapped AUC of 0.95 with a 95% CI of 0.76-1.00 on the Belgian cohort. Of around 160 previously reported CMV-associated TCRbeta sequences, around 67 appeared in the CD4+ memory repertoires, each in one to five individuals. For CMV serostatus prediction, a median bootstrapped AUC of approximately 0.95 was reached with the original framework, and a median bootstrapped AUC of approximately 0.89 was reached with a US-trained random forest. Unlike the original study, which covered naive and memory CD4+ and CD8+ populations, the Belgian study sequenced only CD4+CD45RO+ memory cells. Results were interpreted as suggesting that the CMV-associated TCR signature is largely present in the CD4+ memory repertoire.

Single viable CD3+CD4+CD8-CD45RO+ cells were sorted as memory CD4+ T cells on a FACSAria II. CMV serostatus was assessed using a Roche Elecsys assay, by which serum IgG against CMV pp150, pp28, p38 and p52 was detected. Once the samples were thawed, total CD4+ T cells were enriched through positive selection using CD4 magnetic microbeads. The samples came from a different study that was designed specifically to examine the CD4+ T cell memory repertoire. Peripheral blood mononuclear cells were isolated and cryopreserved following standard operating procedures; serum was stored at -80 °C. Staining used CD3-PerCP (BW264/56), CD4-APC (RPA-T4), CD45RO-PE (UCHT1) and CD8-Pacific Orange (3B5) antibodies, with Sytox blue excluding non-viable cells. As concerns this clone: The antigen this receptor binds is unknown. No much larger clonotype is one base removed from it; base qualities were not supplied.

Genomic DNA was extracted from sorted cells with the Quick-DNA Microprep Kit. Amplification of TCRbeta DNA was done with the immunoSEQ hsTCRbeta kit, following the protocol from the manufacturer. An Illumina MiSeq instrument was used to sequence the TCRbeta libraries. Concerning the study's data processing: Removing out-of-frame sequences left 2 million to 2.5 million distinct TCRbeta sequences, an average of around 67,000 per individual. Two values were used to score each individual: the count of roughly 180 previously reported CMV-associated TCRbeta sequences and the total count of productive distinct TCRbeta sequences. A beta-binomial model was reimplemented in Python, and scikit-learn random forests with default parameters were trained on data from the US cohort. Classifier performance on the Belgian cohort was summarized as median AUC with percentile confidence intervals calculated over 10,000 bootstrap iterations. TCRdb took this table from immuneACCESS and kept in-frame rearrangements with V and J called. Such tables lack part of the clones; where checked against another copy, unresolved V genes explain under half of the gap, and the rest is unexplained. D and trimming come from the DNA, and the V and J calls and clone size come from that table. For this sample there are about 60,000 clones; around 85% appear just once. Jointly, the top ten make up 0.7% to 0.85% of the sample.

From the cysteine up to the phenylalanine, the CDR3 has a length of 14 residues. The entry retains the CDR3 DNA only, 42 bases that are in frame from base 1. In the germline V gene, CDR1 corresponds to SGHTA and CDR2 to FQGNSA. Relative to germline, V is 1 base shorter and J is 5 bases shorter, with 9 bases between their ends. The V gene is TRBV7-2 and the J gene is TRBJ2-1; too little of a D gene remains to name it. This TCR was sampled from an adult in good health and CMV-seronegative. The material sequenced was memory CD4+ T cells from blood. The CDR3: CASSLDRLNNEQFF. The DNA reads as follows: TGTGCCAGCAGCTTAGACCGACTCAACAATGAGCAGTTCTTC.